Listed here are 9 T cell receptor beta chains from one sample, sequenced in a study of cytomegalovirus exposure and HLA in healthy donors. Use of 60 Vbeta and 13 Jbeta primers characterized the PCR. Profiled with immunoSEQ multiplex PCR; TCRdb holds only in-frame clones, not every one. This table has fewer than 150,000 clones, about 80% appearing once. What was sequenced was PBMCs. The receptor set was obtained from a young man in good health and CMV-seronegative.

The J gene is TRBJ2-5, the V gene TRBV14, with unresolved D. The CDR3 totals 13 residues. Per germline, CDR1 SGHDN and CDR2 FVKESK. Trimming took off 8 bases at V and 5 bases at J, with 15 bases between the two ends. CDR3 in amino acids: CASQLQGVETQYF. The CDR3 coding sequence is TGTGCCAGCCAGCTGCAAGGAGTTGAGACCCAGTACTTC.

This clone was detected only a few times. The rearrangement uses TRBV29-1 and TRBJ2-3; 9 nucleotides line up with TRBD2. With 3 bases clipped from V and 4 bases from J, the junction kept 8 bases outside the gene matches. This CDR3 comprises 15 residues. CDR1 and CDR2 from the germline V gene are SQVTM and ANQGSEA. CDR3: CSVEGVAGAPDTQYF. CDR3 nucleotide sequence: TGCAGCGTTGAGGGGGTAGCGGGAGCCCCAGATACGCAGTATTTT.

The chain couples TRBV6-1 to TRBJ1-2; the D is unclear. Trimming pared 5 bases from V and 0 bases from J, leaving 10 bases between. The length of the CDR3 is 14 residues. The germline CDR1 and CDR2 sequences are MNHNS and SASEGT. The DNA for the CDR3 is TGTGCCAGCAGTTGGACGGGAGCTAACTATGGCTACACCTTC. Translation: CASSWTGANYGYTF.

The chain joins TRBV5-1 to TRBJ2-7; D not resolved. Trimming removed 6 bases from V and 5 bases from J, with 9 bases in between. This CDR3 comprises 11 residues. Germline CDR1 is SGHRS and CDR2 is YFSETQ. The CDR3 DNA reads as TGCGCCAGCAACCTAGACCACGAGCAGTACTTC. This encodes CASNLDHEQYF.

The CDR3 sequence: CASSLDRAFSYGYTF. The CDR3 region has the DNA TGTGCCAGCAGCCTTGACAGGGCATTCTCCTATGGCTACACCTTC. The chain uses TRBV27 and TRBJ1-2; 7 nucleotides line up with TRBD1. V lost 6 bases to trimming and J lost 4 bases; unmatched junction nucleotides: 11. Germline values: CDR1 MNHEY, CDR2 SMNVEV (reference sequence). The CDR3 is made up of 15 amino acids.

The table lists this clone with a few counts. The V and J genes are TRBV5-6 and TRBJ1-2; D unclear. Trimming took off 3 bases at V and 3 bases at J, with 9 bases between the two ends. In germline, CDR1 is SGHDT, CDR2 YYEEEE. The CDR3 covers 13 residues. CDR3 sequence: CASSSPRYYGYTF. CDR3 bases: TGTGCCAGCAGCTCCCCCCGGTACTATGGCTACACCTTC.

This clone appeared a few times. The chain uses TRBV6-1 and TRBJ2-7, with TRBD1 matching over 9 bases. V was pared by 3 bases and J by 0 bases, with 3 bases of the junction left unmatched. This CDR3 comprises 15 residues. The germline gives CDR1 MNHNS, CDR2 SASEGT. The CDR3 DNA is TGTGCCAGCAGTGAGGGACAGGGAGCCTCCTACGAGCAGTACTTC. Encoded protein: CASSEGQGASYEQYF.

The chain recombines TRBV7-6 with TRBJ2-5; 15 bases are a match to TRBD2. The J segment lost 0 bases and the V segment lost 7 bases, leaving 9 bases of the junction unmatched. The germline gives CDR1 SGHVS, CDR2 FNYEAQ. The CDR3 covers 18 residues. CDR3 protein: CASTSRTSGRGYQETQYF. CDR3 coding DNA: TGTGCCAGCACCTCCCGGACTAGCGGGAGGGGGTACCAAGAGACCCAGTACTTC.

This chain's CDR3 is CASSYSVGGNYGYTF. CDR3 nucleotide sequence: TGTGCCAGCAGTTACTCGGTGGGAGGGAACTATGGCTACACCTTC. This chain uses TRBV6-5 with TRBJ1-2, with D unclear. CDR1 MNHEY and CDR2 SVGAGI come from the germline V gene. The CDR3 consists of 15 residues. The V end lost 0 bases, the J end lost 2 bases, and 10 bases lay between the germline ends.